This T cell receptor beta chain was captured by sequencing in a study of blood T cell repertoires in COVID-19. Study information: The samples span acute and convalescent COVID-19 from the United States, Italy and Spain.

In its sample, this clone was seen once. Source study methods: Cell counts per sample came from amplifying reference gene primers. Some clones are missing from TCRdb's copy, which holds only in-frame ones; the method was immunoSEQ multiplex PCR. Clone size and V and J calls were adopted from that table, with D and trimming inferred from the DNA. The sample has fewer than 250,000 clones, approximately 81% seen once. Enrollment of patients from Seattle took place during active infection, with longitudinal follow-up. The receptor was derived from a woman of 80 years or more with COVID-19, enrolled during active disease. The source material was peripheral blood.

CDR3 nucleotide sequence: TGTGCCAGCAGTGTCAGGCCTCCAGAACTGTTTTTT. It specifies CASSVRPPELFF. The chain links TRBV2 to TRBJ1-4; no clear D. V lost 4 bases, J lost 12 bases, and 12 bases lay in between. CDR1 SNHLY and CDR2 FYNNEI come from the germline V gene. The CDR3 covers 12 residues. Variable domain in full (rest from reference TRBV2 and TRBJ1-4): EPEVTQTPSHQVTQMGQEVILRCVPISNHLYFYWYRQILGQKVEFLVSFYNNEISEKSEIFDDQFSVERPDGSNFTLKIRSTKLEDSAMYFCASSVRPPELFFGSGTQLSVL.